The clone carrying this T cell receptor (beta chain) was counted many times. Its antigen is not known. TCRdb re-called clones from the PCR reads using MiXCR. Of some 37,000 clones in the sample, less than 25% were seen once. CDR1 and CDR2 (germline): MNHNS, SASEGT. V was pared by 8 bases and J by 0 bases, with 9 bases between. The CDR3 is made up of 13 amino acids. The data were obtained in a study of metastatic and nonmetastatic thyroid tumors. General study results and limits: As reported, TCR beta diversity in blood and tumor was significantly higher in malignant thyroid tumors than in benign nodules.

Each patient went into thyroid surgery without having received any treatment. The sample comprised blood. This chain connects TRBV6-1 to TRBJ2-3; TRBD2 is a possible D gene (6 bases). This receptor was identified in a female donor with papillary thyroid cancer or a benign thyroid nodule (not recorded which). Some clones in this sample may be carry-over from other donors' samples. The CDR3 loop is CASRGSSTDTQYF. CDR3 nucleotides: TGTGCCAGCCGGGGGTCTAGCACAGATACGCAGTATTTT.